These 28 T cell receptor beta chains share one sample of origin, sequenced in a study of T cell repertoires in cytomegalovirus infection. TCRdb processed the reads anew with MiXCR; each CDR3 protein has one entry. The table includes about 260,000 distinct CDR3 sequences, approximately 15% detected once. Sample: PBMCs. The receptors here all came from a human donor in good health (CMV status not recorded). Some clones in this sample may be carry-over from other donors' samples.

This clonotype was recorded many times. V gene TRBV7-2 combines with J gene TRBJ2-3, with D unresolved. CDR3 size: 12 residues. Looked up from germline, CDR1 is SGHTA and CDR2 is FQGNSA. Trimming pared 3 bases from V and 1 base from J, leaving 2 bases between. As DNA, the CDR3 is TGTGCCAGCAGCTTCCGCACAGATACGCAGTATTTT. Translation: CASSFRTDTQYF. Based on the CDR3 plus reference TRBV7-2 and TRBJ2-3, the full variable domain is GAGVSQSPSNKVTEKGKDVELRCDPISGHTALYWYRQSLGQGLEFLIYFQGNSAPDKSGLPSDRFSAERTGGSVSTLTIQRTQQEDSAVYLCASSFRTDTQYFGPGTRLTVL.

Worth noting for this clonotype: A much larger clone differs from this one at a single base, so this may be a read error. The J gene is TRBJ2-7, the V gene TRBV12-3 or TRBV12-4, with 9 bases that match TRBD1. V lost 8 bases, J lost 0 bases, and 5 bases stayed unmatched. There are 14 residues in the CDR3. The CDR3 region is CASGDRELSYEQYF. CDR3 DNA: TGTGCCAGCGGGGACAGGGAACTCTCCTACGAGCAGTACTTC.

The sample holds a few counts of this clonotype. The V call is TRBV15, the J call TRBJ2-1; 7 bases line up with TRBD1. Germline assignment: CDR1 LNHNV and CDR2 YYDKDF (reference sequence). The junction had 3 bases not matched to a gene; V was cut back by 2 bases and J by 8 bases. CDR3 length: 13 amino acids. Here the CDR3 DNA reads TGTGCCACCAGCAGAAGGGACAGTTATGAGCAGTTCTTC. Translation gives CATSRRDSYEQFF. Together with reference TRBV15 and TRBJ2-1, the CDR3 gives the full variable domain: DAMVIQNPRYQVTQFGKPVTLSCSQTLNHNVMYWYQQKSSQAPKLLFHYYDKDFNNEADTPDNFQSRRPNTSFCFLDIRSPGLGDTAMYLCATSRRDSYEQFFGPGTRLTVL.

The table lists this clonotype with a count of one. A clone one base away is much larger, so this may be a read error. The CDR3 loop reads CASSPGPAGTNVLTF. DNA of the CDR3: TGTGCCAGCAGCCCCGGGCCGGCGGGGACCAACGTCCTGACTTTC. The genes are TRBV7-3 and TRBJ2-6; D possibly corresponds to TRBD2 (6 bases). Germline assignment: CDR1 SGHTA and CDR2 FQGTGA. The CDR3 is made up of 15 amino acids. V was trimmed by 5 bases and J by 8 bases, leaving 16 bases between them.

This clonotype was observed a few times. V is TRBV4-2 and J is TRBJ2-5; 8 bases are shared with TRBD1. Losses at the gene ends were 5 bases for V and 3 bases for J; bases not matched to a gene: 8. The CDR3 has 15 residues. Germline V lookup: CDR1 LGHNA, CDR2 YNFKEQ. CDR3 in amino acids: CASSSTTDREETQYF. CDR3 DNA: TGTGCCAGCAGCTCAACGACGGACAGGGAAGAGACCCAGTACTTC.

In this sample, this clonotype turned up many times. The chain joins TRBV19 to TRBJ2-1; D ambiguous. Germline loops: CDR1 LNHDA, CDR2 SQIVND (reference sequence). With 0 bases removed from V and 5 bases from J, the gap between germline ends came to 8 bases. The CDR3 contains 14 residues. CDR3 loop: CASSIDGRNNEQFF. The CDR3 DNA reads TGTGCCAGTAGTATAGATGGCAGAAACAATGAGCAGTTCTTC. Supplemented by reference TRBV19 and TRBJ2-1, the full variable domain reads DGGITQSPKYLFRKEGQNVTLSCEQNLNHDAMYWYRQDPGQGLRLIYYSQIVNDFQKGDIAEGYSVSREKKESFPLTVTSAQKNPTAFYLCASSIDGRNNEQFFGPGTRLTVL.

The chain is built from TRBV5-6 and TRBJ1-6, with D tentatively TRBD1 (6 bases). Between the trimmed V and J ends, which lost 6 bases and 11 bases, there was a span of 15 bases. CDR1 SGHDT and CDR2 YYEEEE come from the germline V gene. CDR3 size: 13 residues. CDR3 DNA sequence: TGTGCCAGCACCGGTCAGACAGGAGCACCCCTCCACTTT. It specifies CASTGQTGAPLHF.

This clonotype was seen at least ten times. The chain combines TRBV5-4 with TRBJ1-2; D gene uncertain. Deletions cut 0 bases from V and 8 bases from J, with 14 bases between. The CDR3 sequence is 14 residues long. Germline V gene data show CDR1 as SGHNT and CDR2 as YYREEE (reference sequence). The CDR3 DNA follows: TGTGCCAGCAGCTTGGAGGAGCAGGCGGAGGGCTACACCTTC. It codes for CASSLEEQAEGYTF.

On this clonotype itself: At one of its ends the junction is not consistent with the germline gene, which may arise from a read error. This chain connects TRBV14 to TRBJ2-1; 8 positions match TRBD1. This CDR3 is 14 amino acids long. Germline V gives CDR1 SGHDN, CDR2 FVKESK. The CDR3 here is CASSLRTGKYEKFF. In DNA form, the CDR3 reads TGTGCCAGCAGCCTTCGGACAGGGAAATATGAGAAGTTCTTC.

This chain uses TRBV10-3 with TRBJ2-5; D might be TRBD2 (5 bases). Germline V gives CDR1 ENHRY, CDR2 SYGVKD. The V and J ends lost 2 bases and 5 bases respectively, with 15 bases between them. This CDR3 contains 15 residues. CDR3: CAISEPRTFGETQYF. CDR3 in DNA: TGTGCCATCAGTGAGCCCCGGACTTTCGGGGAGACCCAGTACTTC.

This clonotype showed up many times. The chain couples TRBV11-2 to TRBJ2-5; 7 bases map to TRBD1. Germline V gives CDR1 SGHAT, CDR2 FQNNGV. This CDR3 is 15 amino acids long. With 0 bases clipped from V and 4 bases from J, the junction kept 5 bases outside the gene matches. The CDR3 DNA is TGTGCCAGCAGCTTAGACAGGGGGAGTTCAGAGACCCAGTACTTC. Protein sequence: CASSLDRGSSETQYF.

This clonotype was observed at least ten times. J is TRBJ2-3 and V is TRBV18; D not certain. Germline V CDR1 and CDR2: KGHSH, LQKENI. This CDR3 spans 14 amino acids. Trimming removed 6 bases at V and 4 bases at J, with 14 bases between. This chain's CDR3 is CASSPRPEADTQYF. In DNA, the CDR3 is TGTGCCAGCTCCCCGAGGCCAGAGGCAGATACGCAGTATTTT.

This clonotype was counted ten times or more. This rearrangement joins TRBV12-3 or TRBV12-4 to TRBJ2-5; TRBD1 aligns across 7 bases. CDR3 length: 14 residues. V shed 9 bases, J shed 5 bases, and the junction held 12 bases outside the gene matches. The CDR3: CASREGAGTETQYF. CDR3 DNA sequence: TGTGCCAGTAGAGAGGGGGCAGGGACGGAGACCCAGTACTTC.

This clonotype appeared many times. J is TRBJ2-5 and V is TRBV29-1, with D perhaps assigned TRBD1 or TRBD2 (6 bases each). V lost 7 bases, J lost 5 bases, and 17 bases lay in between. The CDR3 consists of 13 residues. Germline V gene data show CDR1 as SQVTM and CDR2 as ANQGSEA. CDR3 bases: TGCAGCGCCGCAAGGGGGGTTGGGGAGACCCAGTACTTC. It codes for CSAARGVGETQYF.

V and J are TRBV6-2 or TRBV6-3 and TRBJ1-5; 9 positions match TRBD1. CDR3 length: 16 amino acids. V lost 0 bases to trimming and J lost 6 bases; unmatched junction nucleotides: 6. Germline V lookup: CDR1 MNHEY, CDR2 SVGEGT. The CDR3, as DNA: TGTGCCAGCAGTTACTCCGGACAGGGGTATTCTCAGCCCCAGCATTTT. As protein: CASSYSGQGYSQPQHF.

This clonotype was seen only a few times. The chain combines TRBV28 with TRBJ2-7; D not resolved. Germline V gene data show CDR1 as MDHEN and CDR2 as SYDVKM. The CDR3 sequence is 13 residues long. V dropped 8 bases and J dropped 2 bases, with 13 bases sitting between them. CDR3 in DNA: TGTGCCAGCCGCGCCTTTGACGCCTACGAGCAGTACTTC. Translating it yields CASRAFDAYEQYF.

The sample holds many counts of this clonotype. The chain joins TRBV7-8 to TRBJ2-2; D not resolved. The CDR3 sequence is 16 residues long. V dropped 5 bases and J dropped 0 bases, with 13 bases sitting between them. Germline assignment: CDR1 SGHVS and CDR2 FQNEAQ. The CDR3 sequence: CASSPYRVANTGELFF. The CDR3 region has the DNA TGTGCCAGCAGCCCTTATCGTGTCGCGAACACCGGGGAGCTGTTTTTT. Complete variable domain (other parts from reference TRBV7-8 and TRBJ2-2): GAGVSQSPRYKVAKRGQDVALRCDPISGHVSLFWYQQALGQGPEFLTYFQNEAQLDKSGLPSDRFFAERPEGSVSTLKIQRTQQEDSAVYLCASSPYRVANTGELFFGEGSRLTVL.

This clonotype was seen a few times. V and J are TRBV20-1 and TRBJ2-1, with D possibly being TRBD1 (6 bases). The CDR3 loop spans 16 amino acids. V dropped 0 bases and J dropped 8 bases, with 20 bases sitting between them. Germline-derived CDR1 and CDR2 are DFQATT and SNEGSKA (reference sequence). The CDR3 DNA sequence: TGCAGTGCTAGAGATGCGACGAAGGGGGAGAGCGATGAGCAGTTCTTC. This gives the protein CSARDATKGESDEQFF.

Many counts were recorded for this clonotype. V usage is TRBV7-8 and J usage is TRBJ2-2; TRBD1 matches at 10 bases. The V gene end was trimmed by 6 bases and the J gene end by 4 bases; junction bases not matched to a gene: 8. The length of the CDR3 is 16 residues. Germline lookup yields CDR1 SGHVS and CDR2 FQNEAQ. The CDR3 loop reads CASSLTGGAGTGELFF. CDR3 coding DNA: TGTGCCAGCAGTCTGACAGGGGGCGCGGGCACCGGGGAGCTGTTTTTT. Full variable domain (remainder filled in from reference TRBV7-8 and TRBJ2-2): GAGVSQSPRYKVAKRGQDVALRCDPISGHVSLFWYQQALGQGPEFLTYFQNEAQLDKSGLPSDRFFAERPEGSVSTLKIQRTQQEDSAVYLCASSLTGGAGTGELFFGEGSRLTVL.

This clonotype has ten or more counts. This chain connects TRBV24-1 to TRBJ1-5; D unclear. The germline V gene encodes CDR1 KGHDR and CDR2 SFDVKD. Trimming stripped 4 bases from V and 1 base from J, with 1 base between. This CDR3 is 12 amino acids long. The CDR3 DNA follows: TGTGCCACCAGTGACAGCAATCAGCCCCAGCATTTT. Translating gives CATSDSNQPQHF.

The V and J genes are TRBV6-2 or TRBV6-3 and TRBJ2-7; the D gene could be TRBD1 or TRBD2 (5 bases each). The CDR3 length is 15 residues. CDR1 is MNHEY, CDR2 SVGEGT, per germline. The ends were cut back, 5 bases at V and 3 bases at J, with 17 bases in the middle. CDR3 in DNA: TGTGCCAGCAGTCCATCGGGGCAGATAGACTACGAGCAGTACTTC. Translated, it gives CASSPSGQIDYEQYF.

This clonotype was observed a few times. The rearrangement uses TRBV12-3 or TRBV12-4 and TRBJ1-3; D is unresolved. V was clipped by 6 bases and J by 3 bases, with 12 bases between them. The CDR3 has 14 amino acids. The CDR3 protein is CASSLTGNGNTIYF. As DNA, the CDR3 is TGTGCCAGCAGCCTGACGGGGAATGGAAACACCATATATTTT.

The sample holds many counts of this clonotype. The V gene is TRBV28, the J gene TRBJ2-4; D perhaps matches TRBD2 (6 bases). V was clipped by 6 bases and J by 0 bases, with 12 bases between them. The CDR3 is 15 amino acids. Germline V CDR1 and CDR2: MDHEN, SYDVKM. The CDR3 nucleotides read TGTGCCAGCAGCCCCGTCGGGGGAGCCAAAAACATTCAGTACTTC. It translates to CASSPVGGAKNIQYF.

This clonotype was counted many times. The rearrangement joins TRBV7-2 to TRBJ2-2; D remains unclear. The V and J ends lost 1 base and 4 bases respectively, with 16 bases between them. CDR1 SGHTA and CDR2 FQGNSA come from the germline V gene. This CDR3 region has 17 residues. CDR3 sequence reads: CASSLGFKTTSTGELFF. CDR3 in DNA: TGTGCCAGCAGCTTAGGGTTCAAAACGACCTCCACCGGGGAGCTGTTTTTT.

Concerning this clonotype: Being one base from a much bigger clone, this may be a read error. This chain links TRBV27 with TRBJ1-5; D might be TRBD1 (5 bases). The germline V gene has CDR1 MNHEY and CDR2 SMNVEV (reference sequence). The CDR3 extends over 18 amino acids. CDR3 nucleotides: TGTGACAGCAGTTTATCCGCCCAGGGCCTATATCGCAATCAGCCCCAGCATTTT. Its protein is CDSSLSAQGLYRNQPQHF.

This clonotype appeared many times. The chain has TRBV10-3 and TRBJ2-7; perhaps TRBD2 as D (5 bases). V lost 0 bases to trimming and J lost 2 bases, with 23 bases between them. There are 19 residues in the CDR3. Germline loops: CDR1 ENHRY, CDR2 SYGVKD. For the CDR3, the DNA is TGTGCCATCAGTGAGTCTCTGGGCGTGGGAGCCGATACCACCTACGAGCAGTACTTC. It codes for CAISESLGVGADTTYEQYF.

This clonotype was observed at least ten times. The V gene is TRBV20-1, the J gene TRBJ1-5; the match to TRBD1 covers 8 bases. The V gene end was trimmed by 3 bases and the J gene end by 4 bases; junction bases not matched to a gene: 8. Germline assignment: CDR1 DFQATT and CDR2 SNEGSKA (reference sequence). CDR3 length: 15 amino acids. CDR3 region: CSARRSGGPNQPQHF. CDR3 in DNA: TGCAGTGCTAGGCGCTCAGGGGGCCCAAATCAGCCCCAGCATTTT.

The rearrangement joins TRBV4-2 to TRBJ1-1, with 7 bases that match TRBD1. CDR1 is LGHNA and CDR2 is YNFKEQ in the germline V gene. The CDR3 length is 15 residues. Trimming at V came to 5 bases and at J to 5 bases, leaving 11 bases not matched to a gene. Here the CDR3 DNA reads TGTGCCAGCAGCTCAAAACTACAGGGGCAAACTGAAGCTTTCTTT. This sequence encodes CASSSKLQGQTEAFF.